This T cell receptor (beta chain) appears in the sequencing data of a study of shared clonotypes between healthy human individuals. At the level of the study: Aged 18 to 49, the donors were a couple of women and three men.

Study results and caveats: An effect of sequencing depth on clonotype sharing among donors was expected.

Assay: immunoSEQ multiplex PCR; the TCRdb copy retains only in-frame clones and omits some. The table has around 500,000 clones, approximately 80% seen once. Concerning this clone: Antigen specificity is unknown.

The sequencing sample was made of PBMCs. This sequence was found in a woman in her 40s in good health. Some clones in this sample may be carry-over from other donors' samples.

In DNA form, the CDR3 reads TGTGCCAGCAGCGCTTCCGAGACCCAGTACTTC. It specifies CASSASETQYF. The chain combines TRBV9 with TRBJ2-5; D gene uncertain. The V end lost 3 bases, the J end lost 5 bases, and 5 bases lay between the germline ends. Per the germline V gene, CDR1 is SGDLS and CDR2 is YYNGEE. CDR3 length: 11 amino acids.